This TCR beta chain was obtained from a study of blood T cells in healthy people across ages. Study-wide points: TCR beta diversity per million T cells fell roughly linearly with age.

As for this clonotype: The target antigen is unknown.

Through a sample-barcoded 5' primer and a J-beta primer mix, a second PCR was run for about 6 to 12 cycles. A tag from a template-switch adaptor with 12 random nucleotides marked each cDNA molecule. TCRdb ran MiXCR on the 5' RACE reads and lists one entry per CDR3 protein. The sample carries around 1,500,000 distinct CDR3 sequences, 42% recorded once. Germline trimming cut 4 bases from V and 7 bases from J; bases unmatched to any gene: 11. CDR1 is DFQATT, CDR2 SNEGSKA, per germline (reference sequence). The CDR3 has 15 residues. Staff drew ten milliliters of peripheral blood from each donor. This TCR came from a woman aged 18-30 years in good health. Sequenced input: blood. This chain links TRBV20-1 with TRBJ2-7; 12 bases fit TRBD2. The CDR3 DNA reads TGCAGTGCTACCGGACTAGCGGGAATATACAATGAGCAGTACTTC. Translation gives CSATGLAGIYNEQYF.